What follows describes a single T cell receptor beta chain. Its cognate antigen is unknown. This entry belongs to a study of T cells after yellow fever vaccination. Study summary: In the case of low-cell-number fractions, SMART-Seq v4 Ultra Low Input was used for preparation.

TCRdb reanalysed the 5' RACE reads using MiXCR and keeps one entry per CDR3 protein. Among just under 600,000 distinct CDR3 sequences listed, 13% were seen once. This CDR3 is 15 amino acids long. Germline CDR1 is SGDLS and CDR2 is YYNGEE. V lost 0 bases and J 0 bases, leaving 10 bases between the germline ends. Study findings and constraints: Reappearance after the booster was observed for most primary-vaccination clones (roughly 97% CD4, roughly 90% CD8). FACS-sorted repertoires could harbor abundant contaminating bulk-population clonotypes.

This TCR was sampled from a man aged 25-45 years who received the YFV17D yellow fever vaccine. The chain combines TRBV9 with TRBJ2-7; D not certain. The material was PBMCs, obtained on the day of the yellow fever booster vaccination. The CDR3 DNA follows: TGTGCCAGCAGCGTAGATGCCGTCAGCTCCTACGAGCAGTACTTC. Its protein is CASSVDAVSSYEQYF.